The 20 T cell receptor beta chains reported below all come from one sample, sequenced in a study of cytomegalovirus exposure and HLA in healthy donors. A multiplex PCR was run with 60 Vbeta primers and 13 Jbeta primers. The table came from immunoSEQ multiplex PCR; TCRdb's copy has only in-frame clones and leaves some out. The sample comprises 250,000 or so clones, approximately 91% of which are singletons, and about 1.7% rests with the top ten. The sample taken for sequencing was PBMCs. The source is a girl aged 2-10 years in good health and CMV-seronegative.

This clone has a single count. The chain is built from TRBV6-4 and TRBJ2-3, with D unclear. The germline V and J ends were trimmed by 0 bases and 1 base, with 8 bases remaining between them. The CDR3 covers 15 residues. The germline V gene has CDR1 MRHNA and CDR2 SNTAGT. CDR3 DNA: TGTGCCAGCAGTGACTCGAGAAGCGGCACAGATACGCAGTATTTT. Amino acid sequence: CASSDSRSGTDTQYF.

There are a few counts of this clone. The chain's CDR3 is CASSQIASGTDTQYF. The CDR3 region has the DNA TGTGCCAGCAGCCAAATAGCGTCGGGAACAGATACGCAGTATTTT. The chain has TRBV4-2 and TRBJ2-3; possibly TRBD2 for D (5 bases). Trimming removed 2 bases from V and 3 bases from J, with 12 bases in between. The CDR3 is 15 residues long. Germline lookup yields CDR1 LGHNA and CDR2 YNFKEQ.

This clone appeared once. The genes are TRBV5-6 and TRBJ2-3; D perhaps matches TRBD2 (6 bases). CDR1 is SGHDT and CDR2 is YYEEEE in the germline V gene. The CDR3 sequence is 14 residues long. The V end lost 2 bases, the J end lost 0 bases, and 7 bases lay between the germline ends. The CDR3 protein is CASSFGRSTDTQYF. CDR3 DNA: TGTGCCAGCAGCTTCGGGAGAAGCACAGATACGCAGTATTTT.

This chain joins TRBV19 and TRBJ1-5, with D perhaps TRBD1 (6 bases). CDR3 length: 14 amino acids. The ends were cut back, 5 bases at V and 4 bases at J, with 12 bases in the middle. CDR1 is LNHDA and CDR2 is SQIVND in the germline V gene (reference sequence). CDR3 in amino acids: CASSSRQANQPQHF. In nucleotides, the CDR3 is TGTGCCAGTAGTTCCCGACAGGCTAATCAGCCCCAGCATTTT. Complete variable domain (other parts from reference TRBV19 and TRBJ1-5): DGGITQSPKYLFRKEGQNVTLSCEQNLNHDAMYWYRQDPGQGLRLIYYSQIVNDFQKGDIAEGYSVSREKKESFPLTVTSAQKNPTAFYLCASSSRQANQPQHFGDGTRLSIL.

The gene calls are TRBV15 and TRBJ1-1, with D possibly matching TRBD1 (5 bases). The germline V gene has CDR1 LNHNV and CDR2 YYDKDF (reference sequence). The CDR3 is 12 amino acids. V was pared by 5 bases and J by 4 bases, with 8 bases between. The CDR3: CATSPGGTEAFF. As DNA, the CDR3 is TGTGCCACCAGCCCGGGGGGCACTGAAGCTTTCTTT. Complete variable domain (other parts from reference TRBV15 and TRBJ1-1): DAMVIQNPRYQVTQFGKPVTLSCSQTLNHNVMYWYQQKSSQAPKLLFHYYDKDFNNEADTPDNFQSRRPNTSFCFLDIRSPGLGDTAMYLCATSPGGTEAFFGQGTRLTVV.

This clone was recorded a few times. CDR3 loop: CASSLGTSGRARFETQYF. CDR3 nucleotide sequence: TGTGCCAGCAGCTTAGGGACTAGCGGGAGGGCCAGGTTTGAGACCCAGTACTTC. The gene calls are TRBV7-9 and TRBJ2-5; 15 bases are a match to TRBD2. V shed 1 base and J 5 bases; nucleotides not matched to a gene: 8. The CDR3 sequence is 18 residues long. Germline V CDR1 and CDR2: SEHNR, FQNEAQ (reference sequence).

This clone was seen a single time. Here the CDR3 reads CASSLVAGVGELFF. CDR3 DNA sequence: TGTGCCAGCAGCTTAGTAGCGGGAGTCGGGGAGCTGTTTTTT. This sequence joins TRBV7-2 and TRBJ2-2; 9 nucleotides align to TRBD2. With V trimmed by 1 base and J by 7 bases, 1 base remained unmatched. The V gene's germline CDR1 is SGHTA and CDR2 FQGNSA. The CDR3 length is 14 residues.

In this sample, this clone turned up a few times. The genes are TRBV7-9 and TRBJ2-7; 9 nucleotides match TRBD1. The CDR3 is 16 amino acids. Germline assignment: CDR1 SEHNR and CDR2 FQNEAQ (reference sequence). Unmatched junction bases numbered 14, after V lost 8 bases and J lost 3 bases. The CDR3 sequence: CASGGASGQGFYEQYF. Here the CDR3 DNA reads TGTGCCAGCGGAGGGGCCTCGGGACAGGGCTTCTACGAGCAGTACTTC.

The chain has TRBV28 and TRBJ1-4, with 7 positions matching TRBD1. After removal of 6 bases from V and 3 bases from J, the junction contained 7 bases not matched to a gene. Looked up from germline, CDR1 is MDHEN and CDR2 is SYDVKM. CDR3 length equals 15 residues. The CDR3 loop reads CASSHRTGPNEKLFF. The CDR3 nucleotides are TGTGCCAGCAGCCACAGGACAGGTCCTAATGAAAAACTGTTTTTT. Combining the CDR3 with reference TRBV28 and TRBJ1-4 gives the whole variable domain DVKVTQSSRYLVKRTGEKVFLECVQDMDHENMFWYRQDPGLGLRLIYFSYDVKMKEKGDIPEGYSVSREKKERFSLILESASTNQTSMYLCASSHRTGPNEKLFFGSGTQLSVL.

This chain connects TRBV7-9 to TRBJ2-7, with 12 bases that match TRBD1. CDR1 SEHNR and CDR2 FQNEAQ come from the germline V gene (reference sequence). V lost 5 bases and J lost 13; bases outside the gene matches: 6. This CDR3 has 12 residues. The chain's CDR3 is CASSPGQGAIYF. CDR3 DNA sequence: TGTGCCAGCAGCCCGGGACAGGGGGCCATATACTTC.

V and J are TRBV5-1 and TRBJ2-7, with 7 positions matching TRBD2. V lost 1 base, J lost 3 bases, and 10 bases stayed unmatched. Germline V gives CDR1 SGHRS, CDR2 YFSETQ. The CDR3 has 16 amino acids. CDR3 region: CASSLMRAGFDYEQYF. CDR3 bases: TGCGCCAGCAGCTTGATGCGAGCGGGGTTTGACTACGAGCAGTACTTC.

This chain uses TRBV6-1 with TRBJ1-3; D gene ambiguous. Trimming shortened V by 5 bases and J by 2 bases, and 13 bases separated the two germline ends. Looked up from germline, CDR1 is MNHNS and CDR2 is SASEGT. The CDR3 runs 15 residues. Here the CDR3 reads CASSKMSGTGNTIYF. The CDR3 coding sequence is TGTGCCAGCAGTAAGATGTCCGGGACTGGAAACACCATATATTTT.

V and J are TRBV5-1 and TRBJ2-5; D not resolved. The CDR3 runs to 15 residues. The ends were cut back, 0 bases at V and 3 bases at J, with 12 bases in the middle. CDR1 is SGHRS, CDR2 YFSETQ, per germline. CDR3 sequence (DNA): TGCGCCAGCAGCTTGGGGTCCAGAGGTAAAGAGACCCAGTACTTC. It encodes CASSLGSRGKETQYF.

V and J are TRBV5-6 and TRBJ2-7; TRBD1 is a possible D gene (6 bases). Trimming cost V 0 bases and J 7 bases, with 20 bases left between them. The CDR3 is made up of 16 amino acids. From germline, CDR1 is SGHDT and CDR2 YYEEEE. The CDR3 DNA is TGTGCCAGCAGCTTGGTAGTACAGGGATACCAAAGGGAGCAGTACTTC. Translated: CASSLVVQGYQREQYF.

The V gene is TRBV29-1, the J gene TRBJ1-1; TRBD1 matches at 11 bases. Germline trimming cut 5 bases from V and 4 bases from J; bases unmatched to any gene: 12. CDR1 SQVTM and CDR2 ANQGSEA come from the germline V gene. The CDR3 is 16 residues long. CDR3 in amino acids: CSVISDRGLGVTEAFF. CDR3 DNA sequence: TGCAGCGTTATCTCGGACAGGGGGCTTGGGGTCACTGAAGCTTTCTTT.

The genes are TRBV11-1 and TRBJ2-7, with 9 bases aligning to TRBD2. Losses at the gene ends were 5 bases for V and 2 bases for J; bases not matched to a gene: 7. The germline CDR1 and CDR2 sequences are SGHAT and FQDESV (reference sequence). The CDR3 contains 15 residues. The CDR3 reads CASSTTSGPAYEQYF. CDR3 nucleotide sequence: TGTGCCAGCAGCACCACTAGCGGGCCTGCCTACGAGCAGTACTTC.

The chain has TRBV7-8 and TRBJ2-7; TRBD1 matches 7 bases. CDR1 and CDR2 (germline): SGHVS, FQNEAQ. The trim removed 5 bases at V and 4 bases at J, leaving 8 bases unmatched. The CDR3 extends over 14 amino acids. This CDR3 is CASSPLGRGYEQYF. The CDR3 DNA reads TGTGCCAGCAGCCCATTGGGCAGGGGGTACGAGCAGTACTTC.

The rearrangement uses TRBV6-5 and TRBJ2-7; 9 bases match TRBD2. The J call could be wrong; TRBJ2-1 is a better fit for the DNA end. The germline V gene encodes CDR1 MNHEY and CDR2 SVGAGI. The CDR3 totals 15 residues. CDR3 loop: CASSRRSGSDNEQFF. The CDR3 bases are TGTGCCAGCAGCCGACGTAGCGGGAGTGATAATGAGCAGTTCTTC.

The V gene is TRBV7-9, the J gene TRBJ1-1; 8 bases map to TRBD1. Germline V gene data show CDR1 as SEHNR and CDR2 as FQNEAQ (reference sequence). Trimming at V came to 5 bases and at J to 1 base, leaving 6 bases not matched to a gene. CDR3 length: 15 residues. In DNA form, the CDR3 reads TGTGCCAGCAGCGGTTGGACAGGGCAGAACACTGAAGCTTTCTTT. Translation gives CASSGWTGQNTEAFF. Combining the CDR3 with reference TRBV7-9 and TRBJ1-1 gives the whole variable domain DTGVSQNPRHKITKRGQNVTFRCDPISEHNRLYWYRQTLGQGPEFLTYFQNEAQLEKSRLLSDRFSAERPKGSFSTLEIQRTEQGDSAMYLCASSGWTGQNTEAFFGQGTRLTVV.

The CDR3 region is CAISEAGANEQFF. The DNA of the CDR3 is TGTGCCATCAGTGAAGCGGGGGCCAATGAGCAGTTCTTC. The J gene is TRBJ2-1, the V gene TRBV10-3; TRBD2 matches 8 bases. J was trimmed by 6 bases and V by 3 bases; bases with no gene match: 1. The CDR3 extends over 13 amino acids. The germline V gene has CDR1 ENHRY and CDR2 SYGVKD.